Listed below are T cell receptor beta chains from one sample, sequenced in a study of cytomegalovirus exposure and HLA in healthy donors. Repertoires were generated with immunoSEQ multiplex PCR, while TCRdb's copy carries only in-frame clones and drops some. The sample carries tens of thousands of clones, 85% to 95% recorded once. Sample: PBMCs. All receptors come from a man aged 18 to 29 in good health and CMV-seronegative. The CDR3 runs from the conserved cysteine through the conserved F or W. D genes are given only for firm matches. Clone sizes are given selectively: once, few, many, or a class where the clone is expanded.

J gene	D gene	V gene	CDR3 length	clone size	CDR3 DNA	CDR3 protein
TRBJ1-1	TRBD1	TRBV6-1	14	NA	TGTGCCAGCAGGGACAGGGCTGCGAACACTGAAGCTTTCTTT	CASRDRAANTEAFF
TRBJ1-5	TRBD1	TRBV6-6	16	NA	TGTGCCAGCAGTTACTCCGGGACAGGGGGCAATCAGCCCCAGCATTTT	CASSYSGTGGNQPQHF
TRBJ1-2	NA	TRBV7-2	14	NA	TGTGCCAGCAGCTCGCGGACAGCTAACTATGGCTACACCTTC	CASSSRTANYGYTF
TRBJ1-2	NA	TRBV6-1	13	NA	TGTGCCAGCAGTGAACAGGCTAACTATGGCTACACCTTC	CASSEQANYGYTF
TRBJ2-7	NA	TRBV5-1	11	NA	TGCGCCAGCGATCAGGGAGGAGCGCAGTACTTC	CASDQGGAQYF
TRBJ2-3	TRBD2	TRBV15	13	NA	TGTGCCACCAGCGACGGACTAGCGATTGCGCAGTATTTT	CATSDGLAIAQYF
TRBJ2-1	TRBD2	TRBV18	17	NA	TGTGCCAGCTCACTGTCCGCCGGGCGGGGGTATTCCAATGAGCAGTTCTTC	CASSLSAGRGYSNEQFF
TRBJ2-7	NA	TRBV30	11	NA	TGTGCCTGGGGCAAGTCCTACGAGCAGTACTTC	CAWGKSYEQYF
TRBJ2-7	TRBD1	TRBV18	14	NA	TGTGCCAGCTCCCCGACAGGGGCCTCCTACGAGCAGTACTTC	CASSPTGASYEQYF
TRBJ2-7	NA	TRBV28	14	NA	TGTGCCAGCAGGCGTACGCCCAACTCCTACGAGCAGTACTTC	CASRRTPNSYEQYF
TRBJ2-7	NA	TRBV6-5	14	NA	TGTGCCAGCAGTTACGGGCCCCTGGGCTACGAGCAGTACTTC	CASSYGPLGYEQYF
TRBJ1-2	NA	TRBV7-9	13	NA	TGTGCCAGCAGCTTAGCGGCCCTAGATGGCTACACCTTC	CASSLAALDGYTF
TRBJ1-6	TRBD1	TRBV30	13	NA	TGTGCCAGCAACAGGGGTGGTAATTCACCCCTCCACTTT	CASNRGGNSPLHF
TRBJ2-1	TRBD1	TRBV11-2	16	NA	TGTGCCAGCAGCCGCGCCAGGGGGAGTGGCTACAATGAGCAGTTCTTC	CASSRARGSGYNEQFF
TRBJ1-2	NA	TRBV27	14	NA	TGTGCCAGCAGTTTCGGGACGGGAGCCTATGGCTACACCTTC	CASSFGTGAYGYTF
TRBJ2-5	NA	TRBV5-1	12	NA	TGCGCCAGCAGCGCTAATCAAGAGACCCAGTACTTC	CASSANQETQYF
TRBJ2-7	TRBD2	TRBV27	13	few	TGTGCCAGCAGTTTTCAGCGGGAGCGGGAGCAGTACTTC	CASSFQREREQYF
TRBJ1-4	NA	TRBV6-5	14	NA	TGTGCCAGCAGTGAACAGGGAACTAATGAAAAACTGTTTTTT	CASSEQGTNEKLFF
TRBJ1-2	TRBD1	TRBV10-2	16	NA	TGCGCCAGCAGTGAGTACGGACAGGCGCCCAAGGATGGCTACACCTTC	CASSEYGQAPKDGYTF
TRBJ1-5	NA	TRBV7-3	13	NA	TGTGCCAGCAGCTTATTTACGGGAGAGCCCCAGCATTTT	CASSLFTGEPQHF
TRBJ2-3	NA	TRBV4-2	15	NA	TGTGCCAGCAGCCCAGCCCCTCTAGAGGCAGATACGCAGTATTTT	CASSPAPLEADTQYF
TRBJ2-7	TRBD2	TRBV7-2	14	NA	TGTGCCAGCAGCCCGGGACTGGGGGGGTACGAGCAGTACTTC	CASSPGLGGYEQYF
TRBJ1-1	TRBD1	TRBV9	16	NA	TGTGCCAGCAGCGTATCCACAGGGGGAGGTCTTTTAGAAGCTTTCTTT	CASSVSTGGGLLEAFF
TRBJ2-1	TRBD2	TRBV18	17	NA	TGTGCCAGCTCACCAGGGTCTGCGGGGGGCTTCTACAATGAGCAGTTCTTC	CASSPGSAGGFYNEQFF
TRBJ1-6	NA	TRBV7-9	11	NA	TGTGCCAGCAGCCTGGAGCTACCCCTCCACTTT	CASSLELPLHF
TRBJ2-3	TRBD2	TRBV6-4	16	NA	TGTGCCAGCAGTGACTCGCCTAGCGGGGCTCCAGATACGCAGTATTTT	CASSDSPSGAPDTQYF
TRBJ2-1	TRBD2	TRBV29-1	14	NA	TGCAGCGCAGCAGCGGGGGGCAAATTCAATGAGCAGTTCTTC	CSAAAGGKFNEQFF
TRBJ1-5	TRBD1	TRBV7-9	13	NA	TGTGCCAGCAGCGGGACAGTTAATCAGCCCCAGCATTTT	CASSGTVNQPQHF
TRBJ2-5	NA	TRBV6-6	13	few	TGTGCCAGCAGTTATGAGCCCCAAGAGACCCAGTACTTC	CASSYEPQETQYF
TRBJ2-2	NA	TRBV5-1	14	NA	TGCGCCAGCAGACAAAGTCAGACAGGAAGGGAGCTGTTTTTT	CASRQSQTGRELFF
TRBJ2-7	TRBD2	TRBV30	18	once	TGTGCCTGGAGTGATCCGAGACTAGCGGGGGGACTTACCTACGAGCAGTACTTC	CAWSDPRLAGGLTYEQYF
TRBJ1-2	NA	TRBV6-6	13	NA	TGTGCCAGCACCACCCCCGACCAGGAAGGCTACACCTTC	CASTTPDQEGYTF
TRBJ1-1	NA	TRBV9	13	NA	TGTGCCAGCAGCTTAACGAAGGGGACTGAAGCTTTCTTT	CASSLTKGTEAFF
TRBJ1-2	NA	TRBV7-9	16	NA	TGTGCCAGCAGCTTAGTTCACAGAACAACTAACTATGGCTACACCTTC	CASSLVHRTTNYGYTF
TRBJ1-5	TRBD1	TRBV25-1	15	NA	TGTGCCAGCAGTGGGACAGGGTATAGCAATCAGCCCCAGCATTTT	CASSGTGYSNQPQHF
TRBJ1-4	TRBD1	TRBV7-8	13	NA	TGTGCCAGCAGCCGCGGACAGGAGGAAAAACTGTTTTTT	CASSRGQEEKLFF
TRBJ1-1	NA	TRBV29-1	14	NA	TGCAGCTACGGGGGAGCAGGGACGAACACTGAAGCTTTCTTT	CSYGGAGTNTEAFF
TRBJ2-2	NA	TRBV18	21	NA	TGTGCCAGCTCACCCCTTTTTTCCCCTGTGCCGGGACATCTGAACACCGGGGAGCTGTTTTTT	CASSPLFSPVPGHLNTGELFF
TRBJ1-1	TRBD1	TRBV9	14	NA	TGTGCCAGCAGCGTAGGAGGGGGCGAGCGAGAAGCTTTCTTT	CASSVGGGEREAFF
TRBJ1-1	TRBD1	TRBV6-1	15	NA	TGTGCCAGCAGTGGAAGAACGGGACAGGGGATGCGGTCTTTCTTT	CASSGRTGQGMRSFF
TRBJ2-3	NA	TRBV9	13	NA	TGTGCCAGCAGCGAAAACAGGGCGGATACGCAGTATTTT	CASSENRADTQYF
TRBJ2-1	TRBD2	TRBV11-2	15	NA	TGTGCCAGCAGCTTATCCAGCGGGAGTCTAAATGAGCAGTTCTTC	CASSLSSGSLNEQFF
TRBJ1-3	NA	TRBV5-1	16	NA	TGCGCCAGCAGCCGGTCTGGGGCAGACTCTGGAAACACCATATATTTT	CASSRSGADSGNTIYF
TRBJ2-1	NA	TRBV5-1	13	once	TGCGCCAGCAGCTTGGGACTACACAATGAGCAGTTCTTC	CASSLGLHNEQFF
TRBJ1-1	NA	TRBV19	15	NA	TGTGCCAGTAGTACCGGGGGGAGCATGAACACTGAAGCTTTCTTT	CASSTGGSMNTEAFF